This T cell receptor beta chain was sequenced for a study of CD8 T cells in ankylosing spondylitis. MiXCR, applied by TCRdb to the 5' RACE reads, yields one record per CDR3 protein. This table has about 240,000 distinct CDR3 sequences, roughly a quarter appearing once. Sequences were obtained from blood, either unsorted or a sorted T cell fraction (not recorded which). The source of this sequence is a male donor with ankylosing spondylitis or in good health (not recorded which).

CDR3 in amino acids: CSANTPTGRDTGELFF. The DNA for the CDR3 is TGCAGCGCAAACACACCAACAGGGAGGGACACCGGGGAGCTGTTTTTT. J is TRBJ2-2 and V is TRBV29-1; possibly TRBD2 for D (7 bases). From germline, CDR1 is SQVTM and CDR2 ANQGSEA. V was pared by 7 bases and J by 3 bases, with 21 bases between. CDR3 length: 16 residues.